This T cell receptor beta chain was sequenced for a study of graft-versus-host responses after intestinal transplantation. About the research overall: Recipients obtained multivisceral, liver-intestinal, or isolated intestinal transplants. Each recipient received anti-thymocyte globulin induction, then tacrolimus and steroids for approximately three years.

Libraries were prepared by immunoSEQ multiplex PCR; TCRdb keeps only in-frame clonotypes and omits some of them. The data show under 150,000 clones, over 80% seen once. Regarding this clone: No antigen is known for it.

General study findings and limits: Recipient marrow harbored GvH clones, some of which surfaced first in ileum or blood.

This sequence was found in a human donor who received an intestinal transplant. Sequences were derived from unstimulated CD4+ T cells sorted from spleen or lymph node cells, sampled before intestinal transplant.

The CDR3 nucleotides are TGTGCCAGCAGTGAGAGACCCCACAGCGATGAGCAGTTCTTC. This gives the protein CASSERPHSDEQFF. V usage is TRBV6-1 and J usage is TRBJ2-1, with D unclear. Germline V gene data show CDR1 as MNHNS and CDR2 as SASEGT. This CDR3 contains 14 residues. Trimming removed 3 bases from V and 8 bases from J, with 14 bases in between.